The 23 T cell receptor beta chains given below trace back to one sample, sequenced in a study of identical twins. TCRdb called the 5' RACE reads again in MiXCR, with one record for every CDR3 protein. The sample consists of about 290,000 distinct CDR3 sequences, 8% to 9.5% of them appearing once. The sample was also linked to a second study, of yellow fever vaccine responses in identical twins.

Material: CD8+ T cells sorted from blood. These receptors all come from a woman aged 18-29 years in good health.

This clonotype was seen ten or more times. The chain links TRBV12-3 or TRBV12-4 to TRBJ2-5; possibly TRBD2 for D (5 bases). This CDR3 is built from 14 residues. V shed 1 base and J shed 1 base, with 7 bases lying between them. This chain's CDR3 is CASSLVGLQETQYF. CDR3 DNA: TGTGCCAGCAGTTTAGTAGGACTCCAAGAGACCCAGTACTTC.

A few counts support this clonotype. J is TRBJ2-7 and V is TRBV28; the D gene is possibly TRBD1 (5 bases). Trimming stripped 5 bases from V and 3 bases from J, with 20 bases between. This CDR3 has 16 residues. The germline V gene has CDR1 MDHEN and CDR2 SYDVKM. CDR3 sequence (DNA): TGTGCCAGCAGTCCAACGGCCCTGAAGGGGTTCTACGAGCAGTACTTC. Its protein is CASSPTALKGFYEQYF.

This clonotype showed up just a few times. The genes are TRBV6-1 and TRBJ2-2; either TRBD1 or TRBD2 may fit D (5 bases each). The CDR3 is 16 residues long. V gave up 6 bases and J gave up 3 bases, with 17 bases separating them. Germline assignment: CDR1 MNHNS and CDR2 SASEGT. CDR3 bases: TGTGCCAGCAGAATCTTACGGGACGGCTACACCGGGGAGCTGTTTTTT. Translated, it gives CASRILRDGYTGELFF.

This clonotype was counted between two and nine times. This chain connects TRBV20-1 to TRBJ2-5; no definite D call. Germline lookup yields CDR1 DFQATT and CDR2 SNEGSKA (reference sequence). CDR3 length equals 14 residues. Trimming removed 1 base from V and 4 bases from J, with 13 bases in between. CDR3 nucleotide sequence: TGCAGTGCTAGAGGCAGAGGAGTAGGAGAGACCCAGTACTTC. Amino acids: CSARGRGVGETQYF.

The chain couples TRBV12-3 or TRBV12-4 to TRBJ2-3; 10 bases fit TRBD2. The CDR3 runs 15 residues. Losses at the gene ends were 6 bases for V and 2 bases for J; bases not matched to a gene: 5. CDR3 in amino acids: CASSRTSGHTDTQYF. The DNA of the CDR3 is TGTGCCAGCAGCCGGACTAGCGGCCACACAGATACGCAGTATTTT.

The rearrangement links TRBV29-1 to TRBJ2-7; TRBD1 aligns across 8 bases. Germline V lookup: CDR1 SQVTM, CDR2 ANQGSEA. Losses at the gene ends were 1 base for V and 5 bases for J; bases not matched to a gene: 7. The CDR3 length is 14 residues. CDR3 sequence reads: CSVEVSWTGNEQYF. CDR3 sequence (DNA): TGCAGCGTTGAAGTGTCCTGGACAGGGAACGAGCAGTACTTC.

The CDR3: CASRPDPSDEQYF. As DNA, the CDR3 is TGTGCCAGCAGACCAGACCCTAGCGACGAGCAGTACTTC. The J gene is TRBJ2-7, the V gene TRBV7-9, with D possibly matching TRBD2 (6 bases). This CDR3 is built from 13 residues. Germline V gene data show CDR1 as SEHNR and CDR2 as FQNEAQ (reference sequence). V gave up 6 bases and J gave up 5 bases, with 14 bases separating them.

This clonotype was detected only a few times. V is TRBV5-6 and J is TRBJ1-1; maybe TRBD1 (6 bases). The length of the CDR3 is 14 residues. Germline V lookup: CDR1 SGHDT, CDR2 YYEEEE. V lost 4 bases to trimming and J lost 2 bases, with 12 bases between them. The CDR3: CASSETGVNTEAFF. Here the CDR3 DNA reads TGTGCCAGCAGCGAGACAGGAGTTAACACTGAAGCTTTCTTT.

In its sample, this clonotype was seen many times. This sequence joins TRBV6-1 and TRBJ1-2, with TRBD1 identical over 8 bases. The CDR3 is made up of 14 amino acids. Germline loops: CDR1 MNHNS, CDR2 SASEGT. Unmatched junction bases numbered 4, after V lost 5 bases and J lost 2 bases. CDR3: CASSTGTGNYGYTF. The CDR3 coding sequence is TGTGCCAGCAGTACCGGGACAGGAAACTATGGCTACACCTTC.

The chain employs TRBV12-3 or TRBV12-4 and TRBJ1-5; the D gene is possibly TRBD1 (6 bases). V was clipped by 1 base and J by 2 bases, with 12 bases between them. This CDR3 spans 16 amino acids. This CDR3 reads CASSLGGAHGNQPQHF. The CDR3 DNA reads as TGTGCCAGCAGTTTAGGGGGGGCGCATGGCAATCAGCCCCAGCATTTT.

This clonotype was seen a handful of times. The V call is TRBV7-9, the J call TRBJ1-2; D ambiguous. V dropped 1 base and J dropped 4 bases, with 10 bases sitting between them. The CDR3 is made up of 14 amino acids. Germline V gives CDR1 SEHNR, CDR2 FQNEAQ (reference sequence). The CDR3, as DNA: TGTGCCAGCAGCTTAGGAACGGGTTCCTATGGCTACACCTTC. Translation gives CASSLGTGSYGYTF.

V and J are TRBV28 and TRBJ2-3; the match to TRBD2 covers 7 bases. CDR3 size: 16 residues. In germline, CDR1 is MDHEN, CDR2 SYDVKM. Unmatched junction bases numbered 8, after V lost 3 bases and J lost 2 bases. The CDR3 bases are TGTGCCAGCAGTTTCGAGCGGGAAACCTTCACAGATACGCAGTATTTT. Translation gives CASSFERETFTDTQYF.

Many counts were recorded for this clonotype. V and J are TRBV7-8 and TRBJ2-1, with 7 nucleotides matching TRBD1. The V gene's germline CDR1 is SGHVS and CDR2 FQNEAQ. The CDR3 covers 16 residues. J gave up 2 bases and V 5 bases, and 9 bases lay outside the gene matches. CDR3 in DNA: TGTGCCAGCAGCCGTCAGGGGGAAATAACCTACAATGAGCAGTTCTTC. It specifies CASSRQGEITYNEQFF.

The rearrangement links TRBV2 to TRBJ2-1, with D unclear. V gave up 4 bases and J gave up 6 bases, with 7 bases separating them. This CDR3 is 12 amino acids long. Germline assignment: CDR1 SNHLY and CDR2 FYNNEI. CDR3 loop: CASSALSNEQFF. CDR3 nucleotide sequence: TGTGCCAGCAGTGCTTTGTCCAATGAGCAGTTCTTC.

The table lists this clonotype with many counts. The chain employs TRBV12-5 and TRBJ2-3, with 12 bases fitting TRBD2. Germline V gene data show CDR1 as LGHNT and CDR2 as FRNRAP. CDR3 size: 14 residues. Losses at the gene ends were 10 bases for V and 4 bases for J; bases not matched to a gene: 6. CDR3 sequence (DNA): TGTGCTACTAGCGGGGGGGCCAGGTCAGATACGCAGTATTTT. Protein product: CATSGGARSDTQYF.

This clonotype was seen ten or more times. The chain is built from TRBV12-3 or TRBV12-4 and TRBJ2-7; 9 nucleotides agree with TRBD1. Trimming cost V 3 bases and J 7 bases; bases outside gene matches: 7. The CDR3 loop spans 14 amino acids. Written as DNA, the CDR3 is TGTGCCAGCAGTTTTGGGACAGGGTATGAAGAGCAGTACTTC. Residues: CASSFGTGYEEQYF.

V is TRBV20-1 and J is TRBJ2-3, with D hard to call. The germline V gene encodes CDR1 DFQATT and CDR2 SNEGSKA (reference sequence). The CDR3 extends over 12 amino acids. Trimming shortened V by 1 base and J by 6 bases, and 8 bases separated the two germline ends. The CDR3 DNA follows: TGCAGTGCTAGAGTGTCAAGCGATACGCAGTATTTT. Translating gives CSARVSSDTQYF.

This clonotype turned up a few times. The V call is TRBV27, the J call TRBJ2-5, with D perhaps given as TRBD1 or TRBD2 (6 bases each). This CDR3 contains 15 residues. Looked up from germline, CDR1 is MNHEY and CDR2 is SMNVEV (reference sequence). V lost 4 bases and J lost 5, with 17 bases in between. CDR3 region: CASSWGAGVGETQYF. In DNA form, the CDR3 reads TGTGCCAGCAGTTGGGGGGCAGGGGTAGGGGAGACCCAGTACTTC.

This clonotype was counted at least ten times. V and J are TRBV25-1 and TRBJ2-5, with D possibly called TRBD1 or TRBD2 (5 bases each). Germline V gives CDR1 MGHDK, CDR2 SYGVNS. V lost 2 bases and J lost 5, with 12 bases in between. The CDR3 extends over 14 amino acids. The CDR3 region has the DNA TGTGCCAGCAGTGAAGTTGGGGGAAGGGAGACCCAGTACTTC. Amino acids: CASSEVGGRETQYF.

This clonotype turned up a few times. The chain joins TRBV28 to TRBJ1-5; D is undetermined. This CDR3 spans 14 amino acids. The V gene's germline CDR1 is MDHEN and CDR2 SYDVKM. V was trimmed by 5 bases and J by 0 bases, leaving 8 bases between them. The CDR3 bases are TGTGCCAGCAGTCCCCAAAGTAGCAATCAGCCCCAGCATTTT. It translates to CASSPQSSNQPQHF.

Only a few counts were recorded for this clonotype. The chain has TRBV2 and TRBJ2-7, with 10 nucleotides matching TRBD2. The trim removed 2 bases at V and 7 bases at J, leaving 8 bases unmatched. Per the germline V gene, CDR1 is SNHLY and CDR2 is FYNNEI. The CDR3 is 15 amino acids. The CDR3 sequence is CASSELLAGLREQYF. The DNA for the CDR3 is TGTGCCAGCAGTGAACTACTAGCGGGATTACGAGAGCAGTACTTC. Full variable domain (outside the CDR3, taken from reference TRBV2 and TRBJ2-7): EPEVTQTPSHQVTQMGQEVILRCVPISNHLYFYWYRQILGQKVEFLVSFYNNEISEKSEIFDDQFSVERPDGSNFTLKIRSTKLEDSAMYFCASSELLAGLREQYFGPGTRLTVT.

This sequence joins TRBV3-1 and TRBJ2-7; D gene ambiguous. This CDR3 has 13 residues. Per the germline V gene, CDR1 is LGHDT and CDR2 is YNNKEL (reference sequence). Trimming stripped 1 base from V and 4 bases from J, with 8 bases between. CDR3: CASSQGTRYEQYF. The CDR3 DNA is TGTGCCAGCAGCCAAGGAACCAGATACGAGCAGTACTTC.

This clonotype was counted many times. The chain has TRBV14 and TRBJ1-1; D ambiguous. The germline V gene encodes CDR1 SGHDN and CDR2 FVKESK. This CDR3 is 12 amino acids long. V shed 0 bases and J shed 11 bases, with 10 bases lying between them. The CDR3 spells CASSQDQMIAFF. CDR3 nucleotides: TGTGCCAGCAGCCAAGATCAGATGATTGCTTTCTTT.